Shown below are 6 T cell receptor beta chains from a single sample sequenced in a study of T cells in Graves' hyperthyroidism and ophthalmopathy. RNA transcripts yielded amplified TCR beta CDR3 regions. HTBI primers drove first-round RT-PCR of the TCR CDR3. TCRdb re-derived calls from the multiplex PCR reads in MiXCR, one entry per CDR3 protein. The sample contains over 250,000 distinct CDR3 sequences, around 15% of which appear only once. Sequencing input: blood. These receptors were collected from a woman between 40 and 55 years old with Graves' ophthalmopathy.

This chain connects TRBV5-1 to TRBJ2-4; possible D gene TRBD1, 7 bases. The germline CDR1 and CDR2 sequences are SGHRS and YFSETQ. The CDR3 totals 14 residues. The ends were cut back, 5 bases at V and 9 bases at J, with 18 bases in the middle. The CDR3 is CASRRDSPKGIQYF. The DNA of the CDR3 is TGCGCCAGCAGGCGGGACAGTCCGAAAGGCATTCAGTACTTC.

Worth noting for this clonotype: This may come from a read error, since a much larger clone is one base off. This chain joins TRBV30 and TRBJ2-1; the match to TRBD2 covers 7 bases. The end of the DNA fits TRBJ2-7 better, so the J call may be wrong. CDR1 is GTSNPN and CDR2 is SVGIG in the germline V gene (reference sequence). This CDR3 comprises 14 residues. CDR3 in amino acids: CAWSSGIGTNEQYF. The CDR3 region has the DNA TGTGCCTGGAGTAGCGGGATAGGTACAAATGAGCAGTACTTC.

Ten or more counts support this clonotype. The chain employs TRBV20-1 and TRBJ2-3; D unresolved. The CDR3 contains 15 residues. CDR1 and CDR2 (germline): DFQATT, SNEGSKA (reference sequence). V was trimmed by 5 bases and J by 0 bases, leaving 15 bases between them. The CDR3 DNA follows: TGCAGTGCTCCTTCTCCTATTACTAGCACAGATACGCAGTATTTT. This encodes CSAPSPITSTDTQYF.

The chain is built from TRBV20-1 and TRBJ1-5; unclear D gene. V was pared by 3 bases and J by 0 bases, with 15 bases between. The CDR3 has 16 residues. Per germline, CDR1 DFQATT and CDR2 SNEGSKA (reference sequence). The CDR3 spells CSASSYGRYSNQPQHF. CDR3 nucleotides: TGCAGTGCTAGCTCTTACGGGAGATATAGCAATCAGCCCCAGCATTTT.

In this sample, this clonotype turned up many times. The chain carries TRBV7-6 and TRBJ2-7; D not certain. The V gene lost 2 bases and the J gene lost 0 bases, with 14 bases spanning the gap. Per the germline V gene, CDR1 is SGHVS and CDR2 is FNYEAQ. CDR3 length: 16 residues. CDR3 region: CASSLLSDGSSYEQYF. The CDR3, as DNA: TGTGCCAGCAGCTTACTCTCCGACGGAAGCTCCTACGAGCAGTACTTC.

The gene calls are TRBV20-1 and TRBJ1-3; 9 bases agree with TRBD1. The trim removed 6 bases at V and 6 bases at J, leaving 12 bases unmatched. Germline V gene lookup returns CDR1 DFQATT and CDR2 SNEGSKA (reference sequence). This CDR3 is built from 15 residues. In nucleotides, the CDR3 is TGCAGTGCCGATTCTAGACAGGGGGGCCCAAACACCATATATTTT. Translation: CSADSRQGGPNTIYF.